The 23 T cell receptor beta chains below were found in one sample sequenced in a study of regulatory T cells in long-lasting Graves disease. To make TCR beta libraries, researchers used iRepertoire HTBI primers and Arm-PCR of CDR3 regions. A single record per CDR3 protein comes from TCRdb applying MiXCR to the multiplex PCR reads. The profile covers about 470,000 distinct CDR3 sequences, with about 16% appearing a single time and 16% taken by the ten largest. Described time point: newly diagnosed GD, antithyroid drugs for less than 3 months. RNA from PBMCs was the source of the TCR library. This same sample was also taken into another study, of T cells in Graves' hyperthyroidism and ophthalmopathy.

The sequencing used peripheral blood mononuclear cells (PBMCs), collected at new diagnosis, from a patient treated with antithyroid drugs. These receptors were collected from a woman aged 25 to 39 with Graves disease.

This clonotype came up a few times. This rearrangement joins TRBV27 to TRBJ2-7; 9 nucleotides line up with TRBD2. CDR1 and CDR2 from the germline V gene are MNHEY and SMNVEV (reference sequence). The CDR3 runs to 15 residues. V trimming: 4 bases; J trimming: 0 bases; junction bases outside the gene matches: 4. CDR3 DNA: TGTGCCAGCAGTTCACGACTAGCGGTCTCCTACGAGCAGTACTTC. Translation: CASSSRLAVSYEQYF.

This clonotype was counted ten times or more. The CDR3 sequence is CASSPKGQNTGELFF. The CDR3 nucleotides read TGTGCCAGCTCACCTAAGGGACAGAACACCGGGGAGCTGTTTTTT. The rearrangement joins TRBV18 to TRBJ2-2; TRBD1 might be the D (6 bases). V lost 3 bases and J 1 base, leaving 9 bases between the germline ends. Germline values: CDR1 KGHSH, CDR2 LQKENI. This CDR3 comprises 15 residues.

The CDR3 sequence: CASSPIGTSGPNEQFF. The CDR3 nucleotides read TGTGCCAGCAGCCCAATCGGGACTAGCGGCCCCAATGAGCAGTTCTTC. The chain combines TRBV28 with TRBJ2-1; 11 bases fit TRBD2. In germline, CDR1 is MDHEN, CDR2 SYDVKM. CDR3 length: 16 residues. V gave up 6 bases and J gave up 6 bases; unmatched junction bases: 10.

This clonotype was counted ten times or more. The rearrangement joins TRBV30 to TRBJ2-7, with a weak D call TRBD2 (6 bases). There are 14 residues in the CDR3. Between the trimmed V and J ends, which lost 3 bases and 4 bases, there was a span of 16 bases. Germline V gene data show CDR1 as GTSNPN and CDR2 as SVGIG (reference sequence). The DNA for the CDR3 is TGTGCCTGGAGGCAGGCGGGAATGGGTTACGAGCAGTACTTC. This codes for CAWRQAGMGYEQYF.

This clonotype was recorded many times. The rearrangement links TRBV7-9 to TRBJ1-3, with a possible D match to TRBD1 (5 bases). Trimming left V 2 bases short and J 2 bases short, with 10 bases between. The CDR3 totals 15 residues. The germline V gene has CDR1 SEHNR and CDR2 FQNEAQ (reference sequence). CDR3 DNA sequence: TGTGCCAGCAGCTTAAGCAGGGCGACTGGAAACACCATATATTTT. Translated, it gives CASSLSRATGNTIYF.

This clonotype has ten or more counts. The chain carries TRBV5-1 and TRBJ1-1; tentatively, D is TRBD1 (6 bases). Trimming pared 0 bases from V and 1 base from J, leaving 13 bases between. Per the germline V gene, CDR1 is SGHRS and CDR2 is YFSETQ. This CDR3 is 16 amino acids long. In DNA form, the CDR3 reads TGCGCCAGCAGCTTGGGTACGGGGGCCCAGAACACTGAAGCTTTCTTT. This translates into CASSLGTGAQNTEAFF.

The rearrangement uses TRBV24-1 and TRBJ2-1; D perhaps matches TRBD2 (6 bases). This CDR3 has 15 residues. Germline CDR1 and CDR2: KGHDR and SFDVKD. The V end was cut by 9 bases, the J end by 5 bases, with 19 bases between. The DNA of the CDR3 is TGTGCCACCTCCCCTGTGGGGAGGTCCAACAATGAGCAGTTCTTC. Protein product: CATSPVGRSNNEQFF.

This clonotype was seen at least ten times. The chain combines TRBV7-8 with TRBJ1-1, with unresolved D. The V and J ends lost 4 bases and 1 base respectively, with 19 bases between them. Germline CDR1 and CDR2: SGHVS and FQNEAQ. This CDR3 spans 17 amino acids. CDR3 in DNA: TGTGCCAGCAGCTCAGGCAATGGGGTAAGAGGGAACACTGAAGCTTTCTTT. This translates into CASSSGNGVRGNTEAFF. The entire variable domain, with the rest obtained from reference TRBV7-8 and TRBJ1-1, is as follows: GAGVSQSPRYKVAKRGQDVALRCDPISGHVSLFWYQQALGQGPEFLTYFQNEAQLDKSGLPSDRFFAERPEGSVSTLKIQRTQQEDSAVYLCASSSGNGVRGNTEAFFGQGTRLTVV.

This clonotype was seen repeatedly, ten times or more. V usage is TRBV11-3 and J usage is TRBJ1-4, with D unresolved. Trimming removed 4 bases from V and 7 bases from J, with 13 bases in between. The CDR3 sequence is 14 residues long. Germline V gene data show CDR1 as SGHNT and CDR2 as YENEEA. The CDR3 DNA follows: TGTGCCAGCAGCTCCGACGAAGGAGGTGAAAAACTGTTTTTT. Translated, it gives CASSSDEGGEKLFF.

This clonotype is a singleton in its sample. V is TRBV6-2 or TRBV6-3 and J is TRBJ2-1; 8 nucleotides line up with TRBD2. This CDR3 region has 17 residues. In germline, CDR1 is MNHEY, CDR2 SVGEGT. V shed 5 bases, J shed 0 bases, and the junction held 9 bases outside the gene matches. The chain's CDR3 is CASSPTSGKSSYNEQFF. CDR3 sequence (DNA): TGTGCCAGCAGTCCTACTAGCGGAAAAAGCTCCTACAATGAGCAGTTCTTC.

This clonotype was detected many times. The genes are TRBV24-1 and TRBJ2-2, with TRBD2 matching over 8 bases. CDR3 length: 14 residues. Per the germline V gene, CDR1 is KGHDR and CDR2 is SFDVKD. Unmatched junction bases numbered 4, after V lost 5 bases and J lost 6 bases. CDR3 residues: CATSASSGPGELFF. The CDR3 region has the DNA TGTGCCACCAGTGCGTCTAGCGGGCCCGGGGAGCTGTTTTTT.

Points on this clonotype: This likely reflects a read error, since a far larger clone is one base away. This chain joins TRBV20-1 and TRBJ2-1, with D possibly being TRBD1 (5 bases). Trimming cost V 3 bases and J 10 bases, with 13 bases left between them. The germline CDR1 and CDR2 sequences are DFQATT and SNEGSKA (reference sequence). The CDR3 spans 12 residues. Here the CDR3 reads CSASERGYEQFF. For the CDR3, the DNA is TGCAGTGCTAGCGAAAGGGGTTACGAGCAGTTCTTC.

There are many counts of this clonotype. This chain uses TRBV7-3 with TRBJ2-3; 10 nucleotides match TRBD2. CDR1 and CDR2 (germline): SGHTA, FQGTGA. CDR3 length: 17 residues. After removal of 5 bases from V and 2 bases from J, the junction contained 10 bases not matched to a gene. The CDR3 region is CASSPYATSGSTDTQYF. In nucleotides, the CDR3 is TGTGCCAGCAGCCCATACGCGACTAGCGGGTCCACAGATACGCAGTATTTT.

The chain employs TRBV12-5 and TRBJ2-4; 11 bases line up with TRBD2. V was pared by 6 bases and J by 0 bases, with 1 base of the junction left unmatched. The CDR3 contains 15 residues. Germline V gene lookup returns CDR1 LGHNT and CDR2 FRNRAP. CDR3 in amino acids: CASGGTSGAKNIQYF. CDR3 DNA sequence: TGTGCTAGTGGGGGGACTAGCGGAGCCAAAAACATTCAGTACTTC.

The rearrangement joins TRBV15 to TRBJ2-7; D gene uncertain. Looked up from germline, CDR1 is LNHNV and CDR2 is YYDKDF (reference sequence). This CDR3 comprises 16 residues. Trimming shortened V by 0 bases and J by 2 bases, and 14 bases separated the two germline ends. CDR3 nucleotides: TGTGCCACCAGCAGAGACTCCCTAGAAAGCCCCTACGAGCAGTACTTC. Its protein product is CATSRDSLESPYEQYF.

At least ten counts were recorded for this clonotype. The chain has TRBV30 and TRBJ1-1; the D is unclear. Trimming left V 5 bases short and J 0 bases short, with 7 bases between. The CDR3 spans 12 residues. In germline, CDR1 is GTSNPN, CDR2 SVGIG (reference sequence). The CDR3 protein is CAWGPMNTEAFF. In nucleotides, the CDR3 is TGTGCCTGGGGCCCAATGAACACTGAAGCTTTCTTT.

The chain combines TRBV27 with TRBJ1-5, with 8 bases aligning to TRBD1. Unmatched junction bases numbered 17, after V lost 6 bases and J lost 1 base. The CDR3 runs to 19 residues. Germline-derived CDR1 and CDR2 are MNHEY and SMNVEV (reference sequence). CDR3 DNA: TGTGCCAGCAGGCAAACGGGACTGACAGGGGAGTGGAGCAATCAGCCCCAGCATTTT. Its protein is CASRQTGLTGEWSNQPQHF.

The chain joins TRBV4-1 to TRBJ1-1; a weak D match, TRBD1 (5 bases). The CDR3 sequence is 14 residues long. Per germline, CDR1 MGHRA and CDR2 YSYEKL. Trimming stripped 0 bases from V and 7 bases from J, with 12 bases between. The CDR3 here is CASSQDQGNIEAFF. The CDR3 DNA reads TGCGCCAGCAGCCAAGACCAGGGTAATATTGAAGCTTTCTTT.

This clonotype has a count of ten or more. J is TRBJ2-1 and V is TRBV12-3 or TRBV12-4; 11 nucleotides align to TRBD2. The J segment lost 8 bases and the V segment lost 7 bases, leaving 10 bases of the junction unmatched. This CDR3 is 15 amino acids long. CDR3 nucleotide sequence: TGTGCCAGCATCTTAGGGCTAGCGGGAGGCCATGAGCAGTTCTTC. It encodes CASILGLAGGHEQFF.

This clonotype has a count of ten or more. V is TRBV6-2 or TRBV6-3 and J is TRBJ2-1, with 9 bases matching TRBD1. This CDR3 region has 15 residues. V was pared by 4 bases and J by 5 bases, with 6 bases of the junction left unmatched. Germline V gives CDR1 MNHEY, CDR2 SVGEGT. The DNA of the CDR3 is TGTGCCAGCAGTTCCACCGGGACAGGGAACAATGAGCAGTTCTTC. Its protein product is CASSSTGTGNNEQFF.

The chain recombines TRBV24-1 with TRBJ2-3, with TRBD2 matching 13 bases. V shed 4 bases, J shed 2 bases, and the junction held 8 bases outside the gene matches. The CDR3 has 18 amino acids. CDR1 and CDR2 (germline): KGHDR, SFDVKD. CDR3 bases: TGTGCCACCAGTGAACATCTAGGGACTAGCGGGGTCACAGATACGCAGTATTTT. Translating it yields CATSEHLGTSGVTDTQYF.

The sample holds many counts of this clonotype. V usage is TRBV29-1 and J usage is TRBJ2-3; possible D gene TRBD1, 6 bases. There are 14 residues in the CDR3. Germline assignment: CDR1 SQVTM and CDR2 ANQGSEA. V dropped 4 bases and J dropped 0 bases, with 11 bases sitting between them. The CDR3 bases are TGCAGCGTTGTTGTAGGGGGAAGCACAGATACGCAGTATTTT. This sequence encodes CSVVVGGSTDTQYF.

Ten or more counts support this clonotype. The chain combines TRBV6-5 with TRBJ2-7; D is unclear. Trimming took 3 bases from V and 1 from J, leaving 10 bases between them. The CDR3 runs 14 residues. Germline V CDR1 and CDR2: MNHEY, SVGAGI. As DNA, the CDR3 is TGTGCCAGCAGTTATTACCAGAGTTCCTACGAGCAGTACTTC. It translates to CASSYYQSSYEQYF.